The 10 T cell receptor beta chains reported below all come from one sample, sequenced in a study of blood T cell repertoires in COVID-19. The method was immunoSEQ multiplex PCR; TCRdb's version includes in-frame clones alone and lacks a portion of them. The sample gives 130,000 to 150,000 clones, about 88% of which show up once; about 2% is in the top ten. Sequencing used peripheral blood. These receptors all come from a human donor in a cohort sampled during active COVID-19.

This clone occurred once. CDR3 sequence reads: CASSLGLAGTDTQYF. CDR3 in DNA: TGCGCCAGCAGCTTGGGACTAGCTGGCACAGATACGCAGTATTTT. The rearrangement joins TRBV5-1 to TRBJ2-3, with 7 bases that match TRBD2. This CDR3 has 15 residues. Germline V lookup: CDR1 SGHRS, CDR2 YFSETQ. V shed 0 bases and J 1 base; nucleotides not matched to a gene: 2.

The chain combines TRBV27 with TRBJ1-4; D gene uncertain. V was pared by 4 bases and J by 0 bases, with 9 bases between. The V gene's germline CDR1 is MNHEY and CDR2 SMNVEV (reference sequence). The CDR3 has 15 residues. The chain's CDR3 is CASSSGFATNEKLFF. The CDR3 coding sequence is TGTGCCAGCAGTTCCGGGTTTGCAACTAATGAAAAACTGTTTTTT.

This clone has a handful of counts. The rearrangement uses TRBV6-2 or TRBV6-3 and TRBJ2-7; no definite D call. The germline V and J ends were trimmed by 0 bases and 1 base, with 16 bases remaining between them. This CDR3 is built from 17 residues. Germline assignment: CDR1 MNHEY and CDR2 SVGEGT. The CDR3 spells CASSYSTRGSLSYEQYF. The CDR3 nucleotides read TGTGCCAGCAGTTACTCGACCCGAGGCAGCCTATCCTACGAGCAGTACTTC.

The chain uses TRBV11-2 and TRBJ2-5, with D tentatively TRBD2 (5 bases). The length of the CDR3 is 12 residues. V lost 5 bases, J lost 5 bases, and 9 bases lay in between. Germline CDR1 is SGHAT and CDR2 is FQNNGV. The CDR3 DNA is TGTGCCAGCAGCGAGGGTTGGGAGACCCAGTACTTC. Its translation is CASSEGWETQYF. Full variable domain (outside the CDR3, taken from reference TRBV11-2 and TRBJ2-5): EAGVAQSPRYKIIEKRQSVAFWCNPISGHATLYWYQQILGQGPKLLIQFQNNGVVDDSQLPKDRFSAERLKGVDSTLKIQPAKLEDSAVYLCASSEGWETQYFGPGTRLLVL.

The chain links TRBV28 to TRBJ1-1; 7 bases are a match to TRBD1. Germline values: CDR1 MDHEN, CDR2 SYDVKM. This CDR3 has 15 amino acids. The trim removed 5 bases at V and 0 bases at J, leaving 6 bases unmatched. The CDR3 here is CASSPAGTVNTEAFF. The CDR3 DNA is TGTGCCAGCAGTCCAGCCGGGACAGTGAACACTGAAGCTTTCTTT.

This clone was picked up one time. The CDR3 DNA reads as TGTGCCAGCAGCGCACAGGGGGGGCGGGGCTACACCTTC. This codes for CASSAQGGRGYTF. The chain joins TRBV7-2 to TRBJ1-2; 8 bases line up with TRBD1. This CDR3 has 13 residues. Germline-derived CDR1 and CDR2 are SGHTA and FQGNSA. J lost 8 bases, V lost 5 bases, and 7 bases had no gene match.

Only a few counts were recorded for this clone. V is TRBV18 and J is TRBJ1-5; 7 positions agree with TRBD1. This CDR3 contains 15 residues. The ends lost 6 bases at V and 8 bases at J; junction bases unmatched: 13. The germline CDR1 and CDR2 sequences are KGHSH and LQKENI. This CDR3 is CASSPEWAQGEPQHF. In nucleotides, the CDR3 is TGTGCCAGCTCCCCAGAGTGGGCTCAGGGGGAGCCCCAGCATTTT.

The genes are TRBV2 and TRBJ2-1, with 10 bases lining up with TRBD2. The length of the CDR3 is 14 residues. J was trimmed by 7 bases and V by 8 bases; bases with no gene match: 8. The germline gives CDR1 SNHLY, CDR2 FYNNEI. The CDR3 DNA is TGTGCCAGCCAGCTTAGCGGGGGGTGGAATGAGCAGTTCTTC. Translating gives CASQLSGGWNEQFF.

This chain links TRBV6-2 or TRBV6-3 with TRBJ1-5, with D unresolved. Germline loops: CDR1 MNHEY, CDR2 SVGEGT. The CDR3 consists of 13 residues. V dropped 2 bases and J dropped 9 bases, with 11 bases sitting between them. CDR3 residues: CASSYGRVAPQHF. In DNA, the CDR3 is TGTGCCAGCAGTTACGGGCGAGTTGCGCCCCAGCATTTT.

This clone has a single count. The CDR3 bases are TGTGCCAGTAGTATAGGGACAGGGAGAACTGAAGCTTTCTTT. Encoded protein: CASSIGTGRTEAFF. J is TRBJ1-1 and V is TRBV19; 8 bases agree with TRBD1. Germline V gene data show CDR1 as LNHDA and CDR2 as SQIVND (reference sequence). The CDR3 covers 14 residues. J gave up 5 bases and V 1 base, and 3 bases lay outside the gene matches.